This T cell receptor (beta chain) originates from a study of early T cells in non-severe SARS-CoV-2 infection. At the level of the study: The study sequenced bulk RNA from unsorted whole blood, with chains unpaired.

Study conclusions and caveats: Private and CD4 specificities were missed by VDJdb matching, which favored anti-spike CD8 responses.

Unique molecular identifiers were attached to individual cDNA molecules. Each CDR3 protein is one row after TCRdb ran MiXCR on the 5' RACE reads. Counted here are 25,000 to 35,000 distinct CDR3 sequences, 6% occurring once; the ten biggest clones make up around 34%. In germline, CDR1 is MDHEN, CDR2 SYDVKM. This CDR3 spans 16 amino acids. After removal of 3 bases from V and 0 bases from J, the junction contained 5 bases not matched to a gene. As for this clonotype: Its antigen remains unidentified.

The material was whole blood, obtained at baseline. The chain recombines TRBV28 with TRBJ2-1, with 7 positions matching TRBD1. This TCR was recovered from an adult who was a healthcare worker with PCR-confirmed SARS-CoV-2 infection or an uninfected control (not recorded which). CDR3 in amino acids: CASSLSAGGSYNEQFF. The CDR3 DNA sequence: TGTGCCAGCAGTTTGTCGGCAGGGGGCTCCTACAATGAGCAGTTCTTC.